This T cell receptor beta chain was captured by sequencing in a study of blood T cells in healthy people across ages. This clonotype was observed a handful of times. A clone one base away is much larger, so this may be a read error. The use of a sample-barcoded 5' primer and a J-beta primer mix characterized a second PCR of 7 to 11 cycles. MiXCR, run by TCRdb on the 5' RACE reads, gives a single entry per CDR3 protein. This repertoire shows more than 800,000 distinct CDR3 sequences, 25% to 35% found once; its top ten account for 17%. The CDR3 covers 17 residues. Per germline, CDR1 DFQATT and CDR2 SNEGSKA (reference sequence).

The sequence was collected from a woman of 80 years or more in good health. The source material was blood. V and J are TRBV20-1 and TRBJ2-6; TRBD1 agrees at 9 bases. The CDR3 DNA reads TGCAGTGCTAGGGGACAGGGAAATGCATCTGGGGCCAACGTCCGGACTTTC. Its translation: CSARGQGNASGANVRTF.